A single T cell receptor (beta chain) is shown here with its context. Only in-frame clones appear in the TCRdb table, and some are missing; sequencing was by immunoSEQ multiplex PCR. The sample holds 160,000 or so clones, 86% seen once. These data belong to a study of blood T cell repertoires in COVID-19. Study information: Sources were T cells, B-cell-depleted T cells, or PBMCs; the material itself was cDNA or gDNA.

CDR3 length: 13 residues. V dropped 6 bases and J dropped 4; count of bases not matched to a gene: 4. Germline V gives CDR1 SNHLY, CDR2 FYNNEI. The sequence came from a woman in her 70s with acute or convalescent COVID-19. Sequenced input: peripheral blood. V is TRBV2 and J is TRBJ2-7; TRBD2 matches 9 bases. The CDR3 nucleotides read TGTGCCAGCAGGGCTAGCGGGGATTACGAGCAGTACTTC. Translation: CASRASGDYEQYF.